This is a list of T cell receptor beta chains from one sample in a study of Graves' ophthalmopathy and Graves' hyperthyroidism. TCRdb re-derived calls from the multiplex PCR reads in MiXCR, one entry per CDR3 protein. The table lists some 1.1 million distinct CDR3 sequences, 36% of them singletons. The source material was peripheral blood or thyroid tissue (not recorded which). These receptors were collected from an adult man with Graves' hyperthyroidism. Both conserved end residues are trimmed from each CDR3. The order of the fields is D gene, V gene, J gene, CDR3 protein. D genes are given only for firm matches.

D: TRBD1; V: TRBV7-9; J: TRBJ1-2; CDR3: ASSRDRELYGYT
D: -; V: TRBV2; J: TRBJ2-2; CDR3: ASRPGPSLGNTGELF
D: TRBD1; V: TRBV7-8; J: TRBJ1-2; CDR3: ASSRTRQGANYGYT
D: TRBD1; V: TRBV7-6; J: TRBJ1-1; CDR3: ASSLVVGTGGLGTEAF
D: TRBD2; V: TRBV20-1; J: TRBJ2-5; CDR3: SAHPVGGGETQY
D: -; V: TRBV19; J: TRBJ2-5; CDR3: ASTPSAGRYQETQY
D: -; V: TRBV6-5; J: TRBJ1-2; CDR3: ASSYISGYGYT
D: TRBD2; V: TRBV11-2; J: TRBJ2-5; CDR3: ASSLAGTSGSRGETQY
D: -; V: TRBV4-1; J: TRBJ1-1; CDR3: ASSHHVGKNTEAF
D: -; V: TRBV13; J: TRBJ2-7; CDR3: ASSPRGSASYEQY
D: -; V: TRBV7-8; J: TRBJ2-5; CDR3: ASRNLGRETQY
D: -; V: TRBV7-7; J: TRBJ2-5; CDR3: ASSSGPKQETQY
D: -; V: TRBV25-1; J: TRBJ2-3; CDR3: ASSRGSRSTDTQY
D: -; V: TRBV2; J: TRBJ2-7; CDR3: ASSILATYEQY
D: -; V: TRBV12-3/TRBV12-4; J: TRBJ2-7; CDR3: DSSLDKQY
D: -; V: TRBV6-2/TRBV6-3; J: TRBJ1-2; CDR3: ASRNRDGYT
D: TRBD1; V: TRBV5-1; J: TRBJ2-5; CDR3: ASRRTGKETQY
D: -; V: TRBV5-1; J: TRBJ1-5; CDR3: ASSSDLRSGQPQH
D: -; V: TRBV10-2; J: TRBJ2-7; CDR3: ASTEGPGSSYEQY
D: -; V: TRBV7-9; J: TRBJ1-2; CDR3: ASSLASGANYGYT
D: -; V: TRBV9; J: TRBJ1-3; CDR3: ASSVASYGNTIY
D: -; V: TRBV15; J: TRBJ1-2; CDR3: ATSRDWGLEYGYT